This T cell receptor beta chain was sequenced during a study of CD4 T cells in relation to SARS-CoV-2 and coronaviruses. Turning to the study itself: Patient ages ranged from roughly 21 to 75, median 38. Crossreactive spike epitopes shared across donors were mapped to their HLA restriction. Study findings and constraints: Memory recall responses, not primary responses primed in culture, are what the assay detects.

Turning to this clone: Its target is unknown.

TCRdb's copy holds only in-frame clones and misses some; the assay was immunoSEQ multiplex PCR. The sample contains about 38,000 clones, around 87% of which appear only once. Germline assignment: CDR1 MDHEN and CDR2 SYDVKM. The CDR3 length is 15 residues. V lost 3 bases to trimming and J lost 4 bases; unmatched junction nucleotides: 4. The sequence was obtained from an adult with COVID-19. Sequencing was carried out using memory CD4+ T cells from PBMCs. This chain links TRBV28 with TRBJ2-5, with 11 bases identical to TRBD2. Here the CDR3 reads CASSLLAGGVETQYF. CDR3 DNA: TGTGCCAGCAGTTTGCTAGCGGGGGGAGTAGAGACCCAGTACTTC.